The clone carrying this T cell receptor (beta chain) occurred once. As yet, its antigen is unknown. TCRdb's copy holds only in-frame clones and misses some; the assay was immunoSEQ multiplex PCR. This sample yields 130,000 to 150,000 clones, of which 85% to 95% are seen a single time; less than 15% belongs to the top ten. This CDR3 region has 16 residues. Trimming cost V 4 bases and J 0 bases, with 15 bases left between them. The germline gives CDR1 MNHEY, CDR2 SVGAGI. The record originates from a study of T cell responses to AZD1222 COVID-19 vaccine. Study conclusions and caveats: Donors were mostly white British, more females; clonal diversity possibly underestimated. Baseline serostatus was positive in only six or seven AZD1222 recipients. None of the repertoires were sampled until the peak T cell response had passed. Vaccine-associated CD4 TCRs spanned spike, dominant at 160-218 and 743-854.

The sequences come from peripheral blood, collected after recovery from COVID-19. The receptor's source is an adult who had recovered from COVID-19. J is TRBJ1-1 and V is TRBV6-5, with D unclear. CDR3 region: CASSSSDLPLNTEAFF. The CDR3 region has the DNA TGTGCCAGCAGTTCCTCGGACTTACCCCTGAACACTGAAGCTTTCTTT.